What follows describes a single T cell receptor (beta chain). Its antigen is not identified. This table comes from immunoSEQ multiplex PCR, and its TCRdb copy is limited to in-frame clones, with some not included. This table has about 160,000 clones, roughly 90% appearing once. The entry originates in a study of T cell responses to AZD1222 COVID-19 vaccine. This CDR3 has 13 residues. The germline V gene has CDR1 LGHDT and CDR2 YNNKEL (reference sequence). Deletions cut 5 bases from V and 4 bases from J, with 11 bases between. Study results and limitations: Nearly half of spike-specific TCRs reportedly target unmutated variant regions.

The receptor was derived from an adult in good health. Source: peripheral blood, taken on day 0 of AZD1222 vaccination. The chain employs TRBV3-1 (or the pseudogene TRBV3-2) and TRBJ1-2; D possibly corresponds to TRBD1 (5 bases). CDR3 bases: TGTGCCAGCAGCTATCAGGGTATCTATGGCTACACCTTC. Amino acids: CASSYQGIYGYTF.